The table lists the clone carrying this T cell receptor beta chain with a few counts. Its antigen remains unidentified. A much bigger clone sits one base away, suggesting this may be a read error. These data belong to a study of post-analysis software for immune sequencing data. Overall study findings and caveats: Elevated frequency relative to controls characterized four or five TRBV segments in patients, TRBV5-6, TRBV5-1 and TRBV20-1 among them. The normalized Chao1 diversity of multiple sclerosis patients was significantly lower than that of controls.

Included in the TCR beta cDNA libraries were unique molecular identifiers. MiXCR was run by TCRdb on the PCR reads, yielding one entry per CDR3 protein. Of approximately 250,000 distinct CDR3 sequences listed, 36% were seen once; the top ten hold less than 6%. CDR1 is MDHEN and CDR2 is SYDVKM in the germline V gene. The CDR3 is made up of 18 amino acids. This chain links TRBV28 with TRBJ2-7; 10 nucleotides line up with TRBD2. Sample: blood. The receptor comes from a girl under 18 with multiple sclerosis. CDR3: CVSSFPPQLAGTTYEQYF. For the CDR3, the DNA is TGTGTCAGCAGTTTTCCCCCCCAACTAGCGGGGACCACCTACGAGCAGTACTTC.